The rows below give T cell receptor beta chains drawn from one sample of a study of T-cell memory formation after mild COVID-19. TCRdb called the 5' RACE reads again in MiXCR, with one record for every CDR3 protein. The profile shows around 440,000 distinct CDR3 sequences, 18% of them singletons. Sequencing was performed on PBMCs or a T cell subset sorted from them (not recorded which). The receptors originated from an adult woman who had mild COVID-19 (a few samples of this study predate the infection). Cell type and time point are not known. The CDR3 runs from the conserved cysteine through the conserved F or W. A D gene is named only where the DNA matches it firmly. Clone size is shown for a subset of rows, as once, few, many or a class of expanded clone.

j_gene | v_gene | abundance | d_gene | CDR3aa | CDR3nt
TRBJ2-5 | TRBV7-2 | many | TRBD1 | CASSLAADRGETQYF | TGTGCCAGCAGCTTAGCGGCCGACAGGGGAGAGACCCAGTACTTC
TRBJ2-7 | TRBV4-2 | few | - | CASSRLKNLAYEQYF | TGTGCCAGCAGCCGTCTAAAAAACCTAGCCTACGAGCAGTACTTC
TRBJ2-1 | TRBV7-6 | many | TRBD2 | CASSLVAGGVGKQFF | TGTGCCAGCAGCTTAGTAGCGGGGGGCGTGGGGAAGCAGTTCTTC
TRBJ2-7 | TRBV28 | - | TRBD1 | CASSNDRDEQYF | TGTGCCAGCAGCAACGACAGGGACGAGCAGTACTTC
TRBJ2-2 | TRBV10-3 | - | TRBD2 | CAIKNIAGLTNTGELFF | TGTGCCATCAAAAATATAGCGGGGTTGACGAACACCGGGGAGCTGTTTTTT
TRBJ1-2 | TRBV7-9 | - | TRBD1 | CASSLSGQGDDGYTF | TGTGCCAGCAGCTTAAGTGGACAGGGGGACGATGGCTACACCTTC
TRBJ2-7 | TRBV7-2 | - | - | CASTSPGGYYEQYF | TGTGCCAGCACCTCACCCGGGGGCTATTACGAGCAGTACTTC
TRBJ2-3 | TRBV7-2 | - | TRBD2 | CASSWTSGGLADTQYF | TGTGCCAGCAGCTGGACTAGCGGGGGCCTCGCGGATACGCAGTATTTT
TRBJ2-7 | TRBV19 | - | - | CASSIVPGTYEQYF | TGTGCCAGTAGTATAGTCCCAGGGACCTACGAGCAGTACTTC
TRBJ2-5 | TRBV5-1 | many | TRBD1 | CASSVKRQGRETQYF | TGCGCCAGCAGCGTGAAAAGACAGGGACGAGAGACCCAGTACTTC
TRBJ1-5 | TRBV19 | - | TRBD1 | CASVGPGQGFSQPQHF | TGTGCCAGTGTAGGCCCGGGACAGGGTTTTTCGCAGCCCCAGCATTTT
TRBJ2-2 | TRBV20-1 | - | - | CSASWTNTGELFF | TGCAGTGCTTCATGGACTAACACCGGGGAGCTGTTTTTT
TRBJ2-3 | TRBV9 | few | - | CASSGGGPIEQYF | TGTGCCAGCAGCGGAGGGGGTCCGATCGAGCAGTATTTT
TRBJ1-4 | TRBV19 | few | - | CASSMSEKLFF | TGTGCCAGTAGTATGTCTGAAAAACTGTTTTTT
TRBJ2-1 | TRBV9 | - | - | CASSVASWDALSSYNEQFF | TGTGCCAGCAGCGTAGCTAGCTGGGACGCGCTAAGCTCCTACAATGAGCAGTTCTTC
TRBJ2-1 | TRBV7-9 | - | - | CASSPKGLQLGGEQFF | TGTGCCAGCAGCCCAAAGGGACTCCAGCTGGGGGGTGAGCAGTTCTTC
TRBJ1-2 | TRBV19 | - | TRBD1 | CASRETGTGVYYTF | TGTGCCAGTAGAGAGACCGGGACAGGGGTCTACTACACCTTC
TRBJ2-1 | TRBV4-2 | few | TRBD2 | CASSQDFAGVGNEQFF | TGTGCCAGCAGCCAAGATTTCGCGGGAGTAGGTAATGAGCAGTTCTTC
TRBJ2-7 | TRBV4-1 | - | - | CASSQSPDGTYEQYF | TGCGCCAGCAGCCAATCCCCGGACGGGACCTACGAGCAGTACTTC
TRBJ1-5 | TRBV7-2 | - | TRBD1 | CASSFGDRDNQPQHF | TGTGCCAGCAGCTTCGGGGACAGGGACAATCAGCCCCAGCATTTT
TRBJ2-1 | TRBV4-1 | few | - | CASSQDVNEQFF | TGCGCCAGCAGCCAAGATGTCAATGAGCAGTTCTTC
TRBJ1-1 | TRBV27 | - | TRBD1 | CASSRTGWGLNTEAFF | TGTGCCAGCAGTCGGACAGGGTGGGGTTTGAACACTGAAGCTTTCTTT
TRBJ2-5 | TRBV24-1 | - | TRBD1 | CATSDSGTVRQETQYF | TGTGCCACCAGTGACTCCGGGACAGTCCGTCAAGAGACCCAGTACTTC
TRBJ2-7 | TRBV7-2 | - | TRBD2 | CASSLYPTSGLAEQYF | TGTGCCAGCAGCTTGTACCCCACTAGCGGTCTTGCGGAGCAGTACTTC
TRBJ2-7 | TRBV18 | - | TRBD2 | CASSPFIAGGRYVSYEQYF | TGTGCCAGCTCACCGTTTATAGCGGGGGGGCGGTATGTGTCCTACGAGCAGTACTTC
TRBJ1-5 | TRBV27 | - | TRBD1 | CASRRDRVSNQPQHF | TGTGCCAGCAGAAGGGACAGGGTTAGCAATCAGCCCCAGCATTTT
TRBJ1-1 | TRBV20-1 | - | - | CSASNSLNTEAFF | TGCAGTGCGAGCAACAGCTTGAACACTGAAGCTTTCTTT
TRBJ2-7 | TRBV20-1 | - | - | CSARDGKGYEQYF | TGCAGTGCTAGGGACGGTAAGGGCTACGAGCAGTACTTC
TRBJ2-5 | TRBV12-3/TRBV12-4 | few | - | CASSWRGLETQYF | TGTGCCAGCAGTTGGCGGGGTTTAGAGACCCAGTACTTC
TRBJ1-6 | TRBV7-9 | - | - | CASSFQDKDSPLHF | TGTGCCAGCAGCTTCCAGGATAAGGATTCACCCCTCCACTTT
TRBJ1-1 | TRBV9 | - | TRBD1 | CASSHSGTGKRGTEAFF | TGTGCCAGCAGCCACTCCGGGACAGGGAAGCGGGGCACTGAAGCTTTCTTT
TRBJ1-1 | TRBV4-2 | - | - | CASLPAGGPGTEAFF | TGTGCCAGCCTCCCCGCGGGGGGGCCGGGGACTGAAGCTTTCTTT
TRBJ2-2 | TRBV7-6 | - | TRBD2 | CASSKPGGATGELFF | TGTGCCAGCAGCAAGCCGGGGGGGGCGACCGGGGAGCTGTTTTTT
TRBJ2-3 | TRBV24-1 | - | - | CATSDPSSPGTDTQYF | TGTGCCACCAGTGACCCCTCTAGCCCCGGCACAGATACGCAGTATTTT
TRBJ2-1 | TRBV24-1 | - | TRBD2 | CATSDFDLAGGLNEQFF | TGTGCCACCAGTGATTTCGATCTAGCGGGGGGCCTCAATGAGCAGTTCTTC
TRBJ2-7 | TRBV7-9 | many | - | CASSFRSTSYEQYF | TGTGCCAGCAGCTTCAGGTCTACCTCCTACGAGCAGTACTTC
TRBJ2-1 | TRBV7-2 | - | - | CASSPEARDEQFF | TGTGCCAGCAGCCCCGAAGCGAGGGATGAGCAGTTCTTC
TRBJ2-3 | TRBV11-3 | - | TRBD1 | CASSAPGTGGTDTQYF | TGTGCCAGCAGCGCGCCGGGGACAGGGGGCACAGATACGCAGTATTTT
TRBJ1-1 | TRBV4-2 | - | - | CASSQDALTNTEAFF | TGTGCCAGCAGCCAAGATGCACTGACGAACACTGAAGCTTTCTTT
TRBJ2-1 | TRBV7-2 | - | - | CASSSTRGYEQFF | TGTGCCAGCAGCTCCACGCGGGGTTATGAGCAGTTCTTC
TRBJ1-2 | TRBV19 | - | - | CASSLRTELYGYTF | TGTGCCAGTAGTCTTAGGACGGAGCTCTATGGCTACACCTTC
TRBJ2-7 | TRBV29-1 | many | - | CSVDPGQPYEQYF | TGCAGCGTTGACCCGGGACAACCCTACGAGCAGTACTTC
TRBJ2-5 | TRBV4-1 | - | TRBD1 | CASSSGVGTGLETQYF | TGCGCCAGCAGCTCCGGCGTAGGGACAGGGTTGGAGACCCAGTACTTC
TRBJ1-1 | TRBV5-1 | - | TRBD1 | CASSLDRGQGTEAFF | TGCGCCAGCAGCTTGGACAGGGGGCAGGGCACTGAAGCTTTCTTT
TRBJ2-4 | TRBV29-1 | few | TRBD1 | CSVELAAGQGHRYF | TGCAGCGTTGAACTCGCGGCGGGACAGGGTCATCGGTACTTC
TRBJ2-2 | TRBV11-2 | few | - | CASSFVGPGELFF | TGTGCCAGCAGCTTTGTAGGGCCCGGGGAGCTGTTTTTT
TRBJ1-4 | TRBV4-3 | few | TRBD1 | CASSPYSTGMGEKLFF | TGCGCCAGCAGCCCCTACTCGACAGGGATGGGTGAAAAACTGTTTTTT
TRBJ2-7 | TRBV12-3/TRBV12-4 | few | - | CASSLSGGLPYEQYF | TGTGCCAGCAGTTTAAGTGGGGGGCTCCCCTACGAGCAGTACTTC
TRBJ1-5 | TRBV12-3/TRBV12-4 | many | - | CASSFRRTNQPQHF | TGTGCCAGCAGTTTCCGCCGGACTAATCAGCCCCAGCATTTT
TRBJ2-3 | TRBV19 | - | - | CASSIRGRGTDTQYF | TGTGCCAGTAGTATCCGGGGGAGAGGGACAGATACGCAGTATTTT
TRBJ1-2 | TRBV12-3/TRBV12-4 | - | - | CASTLGGADGYTF | TGTGCCAGCACCCTGGGGGGGGCTGACGGCTACACCTTC
TRBJ2-7 | TRBV12-3/TRBV12-4 | few | - | CASSLPGRTYEQYF | TGTGCCAGCAGTCTACCTGGACGGACCTACGAGCAGTACTTC
TRBJ2-7 | TRBV12-3/TRBV12-4 | many | - | CASSTRGGTAYEQYF | TGTGCCAGCAGTACTCGCGGCGGGACAGCCTACGAGCAGTACTTC
TRBJ2-1 | TRBV7-7 | many | - | CASSLERGGGSYNEQFF | TGTGCCAGCAGCCTAGAACGCGGGGGCGGCTCCTACAATGAGCAGTTCTTC